The TCR beta chain described here comes from a study of blood T cell repertoires in COVID-19. The wider study: Some COVID-19 samples were acute and others convalescent; all came from the United States, Italy and Spain.

Trimming stripped 3 bases from V and 0 bases from J, with 15 bases between. This CDR3 has 17 amino acids. Germline-derived CDR1 and CDR2 are LNHDA and SQIVND (reference sequence). Clones were sequenced by immunoSEQ multiplex PCR, and TCRdb holds only the in-frame ones, with some missing. Seen here are 150,000 or so clones, roughly 80% observed once, and the top ten hold roughly 3.5%. Sequencing used PBMCs or T cells enriched from blood (not recorded which). V usage is TRBV19 and J usage is TRBJ1-5; D is uncertain. The receptor was isolated from an older woman who had recovered from COVID-19. The CDR3 is CASSIPGWLDSNQPQHF. In nucleotides, the CDR3 is TGTGCCAGTAGTATTCCCGGGTGGTTAGATAGCAATCAGCCCCAGCATTTT.